One T cell receptor (beta chain) is described in this entry. The antigen is undetermined. A junction end diverges from the germline sequence, so it may reflect a read error. Patients in the study, people with chemo-refractory metastatic non-small-cell lung cancer, received focal radiation plus ipilimumab CTLA-4 blockade. Generated by immunoSEQ multiplex PCR, the TCRdb table keeps only in-frame clones and is missing some. The sample has more than 95,000 clones; just under 80% are singletons. The data stem from a study of radiotherapy plus CTLA-4 blockade in lung cancer. Turning to the study itself: Around 18% of patients responded objectively, and roughly 30% achieved disease control. General study results and limits: Per reports, early blood T cell clone dynamics, plus interferon-beta, forecast response most strongly.

Per germline, CDR1 SSHAT and CDR2 FNYEAQ (reference sequence). The CDR3 length is 16 residues. The sequence came from a human donor with non-small cell lung cancer who had a partial response to radiotherapy plus ipilimumab. Sequencing was performed on peripheral blood, taken from a patient treated with radiotherapy plus ipilimumab. This chain joins TRBV7-7 and TRBJ2-1; TRBD2 aligns across 11 bases. The DNA of the CDR3 is TGTGCTAGCAGCGCCACTAGCGGGGGCTCCTACAATGAGCAGTTCTTC. Its translation: CASSATSGGSYNEQFF. The variable domain in full, completed from reference TRBV7-7 and TRBJ2-1, reads GAGVSQSPRYKVTKRGQDVTLRCDPISSHATLYWYQQALGQGPEFLTYFNYEAQPDKSGLPSDRFSAERPEGSISTLTIQRTEQRDSAMYRCASSATSGGSYNEQFFGPGTRLTVL.